The 21 T cell receptor beta chains below were found in one sample sequenced in a study of OX40 agonist ivuxolimab in advanced cancers. Using immunoSEQ multiplex PCR, the repertoire was profiled, and TCRdb retains in-frame clones only, with some absent. The sample has fewer than 100,000 clones; 86% are singletons. Sequences were derived from CD4+ or CD8+ T cells sorted from blood, sampled in a trial of the OX40 agonist ivuxolimab. Receptors were obtained from an adult with an advanced solid tumor such as melanoma, head and neck, liver or kidney cancer.

This clone was observed a single time. The junction departs from the called germline gene at one end, perhaps through a read error. The chain recombines TRBV11-2 with TRBJ2-6; possibly TRBD1 for D (6 bases). Germline loops: CDR1 SGHAT, CDR2 FQNNGV. The CDR3 loop spans 14 amino acids. In nucleotides, the CDR3 is TGTGCCAGCATTCCCAGTCGAGGGGGCAACGTCCTGACTTTC. Its translation is CASIPSRGGNVLTF.

Only one count was recorded for this clone. The chain uses TRBV6-5 and TRBJ1-3, with TRBD1 as a possible D gene (5 bases). The CDR3 is 15 residues long. Germline assignment: CDR1 MNHEY and CDR2 SVGAGI. The V gene lost 6 bases and the J gene lost 0 bases, with 12 bases spanning the gap. The CDR3 spells CASRSLGHSGNTIYF. As DNA, the CDR3 is TGTGCCAGCAGGTCGCTCGGACACTCTGGAAACACCATATATTTT.

This clone was seen more than once but under ten times. The J gene is TRBJ2-2, the V gene TRBV19; 7 positions match TRBD1. CDR1 LNHDA and CDR2 SQIVND come from the germline V gene (reference sequence). The ends lost 6 bases at V and 0 bases at J; junction bases unmatched: 1. This CDR3 contains 14 residues. CDR3 DNA: TGTGCCAGTAGGACAGGGACGAACACCGGGGAGCTGTTTTTT. Its translation is CASRTGTNTGELFF.

This clone was seen once. The chain combines TRBV7-9 with TRBJ2-3; no clear D gene. V was clipped by 2 bases and J by 4 bases, with 10 bases between them. The germline V gene encodes CDR1 SEHNR and CDR2 FQNEAQ (reference sequence). This CDR3 has 14 residues. The CDR3: CASSLSNVADTQYF. CDR3 bases: TGTGCCAGCAGCTTATCGAACGTCGCAGATACGCAGTATTTT.

In its sample, this clone was seen a few times. The chain employs TRBV5-4 and TRBJ1-1, with 8 nucleotides matching TRBD1. Germline values: CDR1 SGHNT, CDR2 YYREEE (reference sequence). The V gene end was trimmed by 4 bases and the J gene end by 0 bases; junction bases not matched to a gene: 8. The CDR3 runs to 16 residues. CDR3 sequence reads: CASSRVGTGLNTEAFF. The CDR3 DNA reads TGTGCCAGCAGCCGAGTCGGGACAGGATTGAACACTGAAGCTTTCTTT.

The chain combines TRBV7-3 with TRBJ2-3, with D unclear. CDR3 size: 14 residues. Trimming removed 2 bases from V and 2 bases from J, with 8 bases in between. CDR1 SGHTA and CDR2 FQGTGA come from the germline V gene. DNA for the CDR3: TGTGCCAGCAGCTTATATGGGAACACAGATACGCAGTATTTT. Translation: CASSLYGNTDTQYF.

The V gene is TRBV13, the J gene TRBJ2-2; TRBD1 agrees at 9 bases. The CDR3 has 16 amino acids. V was clipped by 5 bases and J by 5 bases; unmatched bases: 9. Germline CDR1 is PRHDT and CDR2 is FYEKMQ (reference sequence). The CDR3: CASSRDRAVTTGELFF. The CDR3 DNA reads TGTGCCAGCAGCAGGGACAGGGCGGTAACGACCGGGGAGCTGTTTTTT.

V usage is TRBV27 and J usage is TRBJ1-4, with a weak D call TRBD1 (6 bases). This CDR3 comprises 17 residues. V shed 6 bases and J shed 0 bases, with 17 bases lying between them. Germline V lookup: CDR1 MNHEY, CDR2 SMNVEV (reference sequence). The CDR3 sequence is CASRQTGATATNEKLFF. DNA for the CDR3: TGTGCCAGCAGACAGACAGGAGCTACTGCAACTAATGAAAAACTGTTTTTT.

The chain couples TRBV11-2 to TRBJ1-1, with TRBD1 as a possible D gene (6 bases). This CDR3 contains 13 residues. Germline V gives CDR1 SGHAT, CDR2 FQNNGV. The V end lost 6 bases, the J end lost 5 bases, and 13 bases lay between the germline ends. The CDR3 reads CASSYEGETEAFF. CDR3 nucleotides: TGTGCCAGCAGTTACGAGGGGGAGACTGAAGCTTTCTTT.

The CDR3 here is CASSIPGVISYNEQFF. The CDR3 bases are TGTGCCAGTAGTATTCCCGGGGTTATCTCCTACAATGAGCAGTTCTTC. V and J are TRBV19 and TRBJ2-1, with D possibly matching TRBD2 (5 bases). V lost 3 bases to trimming and J lost 0 bases, with 12 bases between them. The V gene's germline CDR1 is LNHDA and CDR2 SQIVND (reference sequence). The CDR3 runs to 16 residues.

This chain links TRBV5-1 with TRBJ2-5; 9 bases map to TRBD2. Germline trimming cut 0 bases from V and 5 bases from J; bases unmatched to any gene: 2. Per the germline V gene, CDR1 is SGHRS and CDR2 is YFSETQ. The CDR3 covers 14 residues. This CDR3 is CASSLASGTETQYF. The CDR3 nucleotides are TGCGCCAGCAGCTTGGCTAGCGGGACTGAGACCCAGTACTTC. The full variable domain, with the rest looked up from reference TRBV5-1 and TRBJ2-5, is KAGVTQTPRYLIKTRGQQVTLSCSPISGHRSVSWYQQTPGQGLQFLFEYFSETQRNKGNFPGRFSGRQFSNSRSEMNVSTLELGDSALYLCASSLASGTETQYFGPGTRLLVL.

The chain links TRBV11-3 to TRBJ2-5, with unresolved D. V was shortened by 4 bases and J by 7 bases, with 13 bases between the two germline ends. Germline assignment: CDR1 SGHNT and CDR2 YENEEA. This CDR3 is built from 13 residues. The CDR3 loop reads CASSSRASRTQYF. Written as DNA, the CDR3 is TGTGCCAGCAGCTCCCGGGCCTCGAGGACCCAGTACTTC.

V is TRBV7-9 and J is TRBJ1-5; no clear D gene. Trimming shortened V by 1 base and J by 3 bases, and 10 bases separated the two germline ends. Looked up from germline, CDR1 is SEHNR and CDR2 is FQNEAQ (reference sequence). The CDR3 runs to 15 residues. The chain's CDR3 is CASSLGQSDNQPQHF. The CDR3 coding sequence is TGTGCCAGCAGCTTAGGGCAGTCAGACAATCAGCCCCAGCATTTT.

The J gene is TRBJ2-2, the V gene TRBV7-2; D may be TRBD2 (5 bases). V lost 5 bases to trimming and J lost 9 bases, with 10 bases between them. This CDR3 comprises 12 residues. Germline CDR1 and CDR2: SGHTA and FQGNSA. CDR3 sequence reads: CASSPDSWELFF. The CDR3 DNA sequence: TGTGCCAGCAGCCCGGACTCGTGGGAGCTGTTTTTT.

The table lists this clone with a few counts. The chain carries TRBV28 and TRBJ2-2; D is possibly TRBD1 (6 bases). Germline V lookup: CDR1 MDHEN, CDR2 SYDVKM. V was trimmed by 2 bases and J by 2 bases, leaving 9 bases between them. The length of the CDR3 is 15 residues. Here the CDR3 reads CASSLEGGNTGELFF. DNA for the CDR3: TGTGCCAGCAGTTTAGAAGGGGGTAACACCGGGGAGCTGTTTTTT.

The chain has TRBV10-3 and TRBJ2-6; D ambiguous. Trimming stripped 3 bases from V and 3 bases from J, with 9 bases between. CDR1 is ENHRY, CDR2 SYGVKD, per germline. The CDR3 runs to 15 residues. The CDR3 nucleotides are TGTGCCATCAGTGAACTTATCGGTGGGGCCAACGTCCTGACTTTC. Translation gives CAISELIGGANVLTF.

The J gene is TRBJ1-6, the V gene TRBV2; D unresolved. This CDR3 region has 13 residues. Germline loops: CDR1 SNHLY, CDR2 FYNNEI. V was shortened by 6 bases and J by 8 bases, with 11 bases between the two germline ends. The CDR3 bases are TGTGCCAGCAGATCCCCCGCGGATTCACCCCTCCACTTT. This codes for CASRSPADSPLHF.

This rearrangement joins TRBV4-2 to TRBJ2-3; maybe TRBD2 (7 bases). The CDR3 has 16 amino acids. Trimming pared 2 bases from V and 7 bases from J, leaving 19 bases between. Germline-derived CDR1 and CDR2 are LGHNA and YNFKEQ. The CDR3 loop reads CASSQNEGGGGHTQYF. The CDR3 DNA sequence: TGTGCCAGCAGCCAAAACGAGGGCGGGGGCGGACATACGCAGTATTTT.

V is TRBV19 and J is TRBJ2-1, with TRBD2 as a possible D gene (6 bases). The V gene's germline CDR1 is LNHDA and CDR2 SQIVND (reference sequence). This CDR3 comprises 12 residues. Trimming took off 3 bases at V and 6 bases at J, with 6 bases between the two ends. CDR3 in amino acids: CASSMGGNEQFF. The CDR3 nucleotides read TGTGCCAGTAGTATGGGGGGCAATGAGCAGTTCTTC.

The DNA of the CDR3 is TGTGCCAGCAGCTTGGAACAGGGTATCTCCAATGAGCAGTTCTTC. It specifies CASSLEQGISNEQFF. The V and J genes are TRBV5-4 and TRBJ2-1; a weak D match, TRBD1 (6 bases). This CDR3 is 15 amino acids long. Germline-derived CDR1 and CDR2 are SGHNT and YYREEE (reference sequence). Trimming removed 0 bases from V and 6 bases from J, with 13 bases in between.

In this sample, this clone turned up a few times. CDR3 residues: CASSQDRLQGTGNTIYF. CDR3 in DNA: TGTGCCAGCAGCCAAGATAGACTACAGGGGACTGGAAACACCATATATTTT. The genes are TRBV4-2 and TRBJ1-3; 7 bases are a match to TRBD1. Germline loops: CDR1 LGHNA, CDR2 YNFKEQ. CDR3 length: 17 amino acids. After removal of 0 bases from V and 2 bases from J, the junction contained 7 bases not matched to a gene.